This T cell receptor beta chain appears in the sequencing data of a study of CD8 T cell repertoires and HIV-1 epitope variants. CDR1 and CDR2 (germline): SGHVS, FNYEAQ. There are 13 residues in the CDR3. The trim removed 5 bases at V and 6 bases at J, leaving 4 bases unmatched. This clone has a handful of counts. Its antigen is currently unknown. Sequenced by immunoSEQ multiplex PCR; TCRdb stores in-frame clones only, minus some. Of thousands of clones listed, 66% are singletons. Sequencing used cultured CD8+ T cells derived from PBMCs. J is TRBJ1-2 and V is TRBV7-6, with TRBD1 matching 9 bases. This clonotype was sampled from a male donor with HIV. The CDR3 here is CASSGQGWNGYTF. CDR3 in DNA: TGTGCCAGCAGCGGACAGGGGTGGAATGGCTACACCTTC.